The clone carrying this TCR beta chain was found once. Assay used: immunoSEQ multiplex PCR; TCRdb lists only in-frame clones, some missing. The sample contains roughly 100,000 clones, around 92% of which appear only once. The record originates from a study of control samples from healthy donors and cancer patients. The germline V and J ends were trimmed by 4 bases and 5 bases, with 2 bases remaining between them. CDR3 length: 10 residues. Germline V gives CDR1 SGHDN, CDR2 FVKESK. What was sequenced was blood. The receptor was derived from a woman between 18 and 29 years old in good health. The chain has TRBV14 and TRBJ2-5; D remains ambiguous. Written as DNA, the CDR3 is TGTGCCAGCAGCCCGGAGACCCAGTACTTC. Its translation: CASSPETQYF.